Presented here are 18 T cell receptor beta chains from one specimen sequenced in a study of CD8 T cells in Susac syndrome. The authors reverse transcribed roughly 0.5 to 1 ug RNA with random hexamers. TCRdb passed the immunoSEQ multiplex PCR reads through MiXCR, listing each CDR3 protein once. This sample yields a few hundred thousand distinct CDR3 sequences, of which around 85% are seen a single time; 0.21% belongs to the top ten. The sample was CD8+ T cells from PBMCs. The receptors were sampled from a human donor with multiple sclerosis.

V is TRBV10-2 and J is TRBJ2-2; D may be TRBD2 (5 bases). The length of the CDR3 is 12 residues. Germline CDR1 WSHSY, CDR2 SAAADI. Deletions cut 5 bases from V and 6 bases from J, with 7 bases between. The CDR3 reads CASSHGAGELFF. The CDR3 region has the DNA TGCGCCAGCAGTCACGGGGCCGGGGAGCTGTTTTTT.

The chain joins TRBV15 to TRBJ2-7; 9 bases fit TRBD1. The CDR3 has 17 residues. V lost 0 bases and J lost 3; bases outside the gene matches: 9. Germline values: CDR1 LNHNV, CDR2 YYDKDF (reference sequence). CDR3 sequence: CATSRDRGTGTNYEQYF. The CDR3 coding sequence is TGTGCCACCAGCAGAGATCGGGGGACAGGGACGAACTACGAGCAGTACTTC.

The rearrangement uses TRBV28 and TRBJ2-2; D uncertain. The V gene's germline CDR1 is MDHEN and CDR2 SYDVKM. V lost 2 bases and J lost 14, with 12 bases in between. The CDR3 spans 12 residues. For the CDR3, the DNA is TGTGCCAGCAGTTTAGTCGGCAATTCTCTGTTTTTT. This translates into CASSLVGNSLFF. Supplemented by reference TRBV28 and TRBJ2-2, the full variable domain reads DVKVTQSSRYLVKRTGEKVFLECVQDMDHENMFWYRQDPGLGLRLIYFSYDVKMKEKGDIPEGYSVSREKKERFSLILESASTNQTSMYLCASSLVGNSLFFGEGSRLTVL.

In its sample, this clonotype was seen once. The J gene is TRBJ2-7, the V gene TRBV30; TRBD2 agrees at 16 bases. With V trimmed by 4 bases and J by 7 bases, 10 bases remained unmatched. The CDR3 covers 16 residues. Germline CDR1 reads GTSNPN; CDR2 reads SVGIG (reference sequence). The CDR3: CAWTLLGTSGRVEQYF. The CDR3 nucleotides are TGTGCCTGGACCCTTCTTGGGACTAGCGGGAGGGTTGAGCAGTACTTC.

The gene calls are TRBV4-3 and TRBJ1-1, with TRBD1 identical over 8 bases. CDR3 length: 13 residues. V trimming: 1 base; J trimming: 10 bases; junction bases outside the gene matches: 5. Germline V gene sequence: CDR1 LGHNA, CDR2 YSLEER. CDR3 sequence reads: CASSQVTGVGAFF. The CDR3 DNA follows: TGCGCCAGCAGCCAAGTGACAGGGGTGGGAGCTTTCTTT.

J is TRBJ2-1 and V is TRBV20-1, with unresolved D. This CDR3 has 16 residues. Trimming removed 0 bases at V and 8 bases at J, with 20 bases between. Germline-derived CDR1 and CDR2 are DFQATT and SNEGSKA (reference sequence). The CDR3: CSARDFSYALLDEQFF. As DNA, the CDR3 is TGCAGTGCTAGAGATTTTAGTTACGCGCTTTTGGATGAGCAGTTCTTC.

The rearrangement links TRBV20-1 to TRBJ2-1; either TRBD1 or TRBD2 may supply D (5 bases each). The CDR3 loop spans 15 amino acids. CDR1 and CDR2 from the germline V gene are DFQATT and SNEGSKA (reference sequence). Trimming removed 6 bases from V and 0 bases from J, with 15 bases in between. Here the CDR3 DNA reads TGCAGTGCCATGAGGGGCTTCCACTCCTACAATGAGCAGTTCTTC. Encoded protein: CSAMRGFHSYNEQFF.

The gene calls are TRBV5-1 and TRBJ2-1; 9 nucleotides agree with TRBD2. Germline values: CDR1 SGHRS, CDR2 YFSETQ. The CDR3 contains 13 residues. J gave up 15 bases and V 2 bases, and 9 bases lay outside the gene matches. CDR3 protein: CASSFVQREVWFF. The DNA of the CDR3 is TGCGCCAGCAGCTTCGTTCAGCGGGAGGTGTGGTTCTTC. Full variable domain (missing parts from reference TRBV5-1 and TRBJ2-1): KAGVTQTPRYLIKTRGQQVTLSCSPISGHRSVSWYQQTPGQGLQFLFEYFSETQRNKGNFPGRFSGRQFSNSRSEMNVSTLELGDSALYLCASSFVQREVWFFGPGTRLTVL.

The chain couples TRBV5-8 to TRBJ2-7; weak D call: TRBD2 (6 bases). The V and J ends lost 0 bases and 2 bases respectively, with 12 bases between them. This CDR3 spans 15 amino acids. CDR1 is SGHTS and CDR2 is YDEGEE in the germline V gene. CDR3 sequence: CASSLEEGFTYEQYF. The DNA for the CDR3 is TGTGCCAGCAGCTTGGAGGAGGGATTCACCTACGAGCAGTACTTC.

The chain employs TRBV4-3 and TRBJ2-3; D perhaps matches TRBD1 (5 bases). V was cut by 2 bases and J by 4 bases, with 16 bases left in between. The CDR3 is 16 residues long. Germline CDR1 reads LGHNA; CDR2 reads YSLEER. In DNA form, the CDR3 reads TGCGCCAGCAGCCAAAGTTCAGGGAAGTGGGCAGATACGCAGTATTTT. Translation: CASSQSSGKWADTQYF.

The rearrangement links TRBV15 to TRBJ2-3; D is undetermined. CDR3 length: 14 residues. With 5 bases removed from V and 1 base from J, the gap between germline ends came to 10 bases. In germline, CDR1 is LNHNV, CDR2 YYDKDF (reference sequence). CDR3 amino acids: CATSPEQRTDTQYF. The CDR3 region has the DNA TGTGCCACCAGCCCTGAGCAGCGCACAGATACGCAGTATTTT.

This clonotype is a singleton in its sample. V and J are TRBV6-2 or TRBV6-3 and TRBJ2-7; D is possibly TRBD1 (6 bases). Germline V CDR1 and CDR2: MNHEY, SVGEGT. V lost 1 base and J lost 0, with 16 bases in between. This CDR3 contains 17 residues. For the CDR3, the DNA is TGTGCCAGCAGTTACTTTTCGAGGACAGCGAGCTCCTACGAGCAGTACTTC. This sequence encodes CASSYFSRTASSYEQYF.

This clonotype was observed once. V usage is TRBV4-3 and J usage is TRBJ2-2; the D gene is possibly TRBD2 (5 bases). Between the trimmed V and J ends, which lost 4 bases and 6 bases, there was a span of 12 bases. The CDR3 contains 14 residues. In germline, CDR1 is LGHNA, CDR2 YSLEER. In DNA, the CDR3 is TGCGCCAGCAGCCGTGGGAGCGAGTCCGGGGAGCTGTTTTTT. Its protein product is CASSRGSESGELFF.

This chain links TRBV12-5 with TRBJ2-1; D perhaps matches TRBD2 (6 bases). The germline V and J ends were trimmed by 5 bases and 4 bases, with 15 bases remaining between them. CDR3 length equals 15 residues. Germline CDR1 is LGHNT and CDR2 is FRNRAP. The CDR3 sequence: CASGVSGPGYNEQFF. CDR3 in DNA: TGTGCTAGTGGTGTTAGCGGACCCGGGTACAATGAGCAGTTCTTC.

The V and J genes are TRBV12-5 and TRBJ2-1; TRBD2 agrees at 7 bases. The J segment lost 5 bases and the V segment lost 0 bases, leaving 10 bases of the junction unmatched. This CDR3 region has 17 residues. Germline CDR1 LGHNT, CDR2 FRNRAP. The CDR3 sequence is CASGLVMGGSRDNEQFF. The CDR3, as DNA: TGTGCTAGTGGTTTGGTAATGGGCGGGAGTAGAGACAATGAGCAGTTCTTC.

The V and J genes are TRBV7-9 and TRBJ2-3, with D possibly matching TRBD2 (5 bases). The V end lost 3 bases, the J end lost 0 bases, and 19 bases lay between the germline ends. From germline, CDR1 is SEHNR and CDR2 FQNEAQ (reference sequence). The CDR3 loop spans 18 amino acids. The CDR3 DNA reads TGTGCCAGCAGCTTCCCCTTGAGTAGCGCCACTAGCACAGATACGCAGTATTTT. It codes for CASSFPLSSATSTDTQYF. Using reference TRBV7-9 and TRBJ2-3 for the parts outside the CDR3, the full variable domain is DTGVSQNPRHKITKRGQNVTFRCDPISEHNRLYWYRQTLGQGPEFLTYFQNEAQLEKSRLLSDRFSAERPKGSFSTLEIQRTEQGDSAMYLCASSFPLSSATSTDTQYFGPGTRLTVL.

This chain uses TRBV5-1 with TRBJ1-1; D is undetermined. Germline-derived CDR1 and CDR2 are SGHRS and YFSETQ. The length of the CDR3 is 13 residues. Trimming took 4 bases from V and 3 from J, leaving 10 bases between them. The CDR3 DNA sequence: TGCGCCAGCAGCGCAGACATCTACACTGAAGCTTTCTTT. Translation gives CASSADIYTEAFF.

The chain's CDR3 is CASSSGLEADTQYF. The CDR3 nucleotides are TGTGCCAGCAGCTCTGGACTAGAAGCAGATACGCAGTATTTT. The chain recombines TRBV5-4 with TRBJ2-3; TRBD2 aligns across 7 bases. There are 14 residues in the CDR3. CDR1 is SGHNT, CDR2 YYREEE, per germline (reference sequence). V lost 3 bases, J lost 4 bases, and 5 bases stayed unmatched.